This T cell receptor (beta chain) came from a study of Ad26.COV2.S vaccination and SARS-CoV-2 variants. V lost 5 bases and J lost 8; bases outside the gene matches: 6. CDR1 and CDR2 (germline): MNHEY, SVGAGI. The CDR3 length is 14 residues. TCRdb keeps only in-frame clones here, not all; method: immunoSEQ multiplex PCR. The table shows about 390,000 clones, with around 85% occurring only once. Treatment here: about 20 received Ad26.COV2.S at low or high dose, single or two shots; 5 received placebo; per-sample allocation not given. Sampling happened 63 days after the first vaccine or placebo injection.

The sequencing used peripheral blood, collected in a trial of Ad26.COV2.S vaccine versus placebo. The clonotype originates from a person aged 18-65 years who received the Ad26.COV2.S COVID-19 vaccine or a placebo. V usage is TRBV6-5 and J usage is TRBJ2-1; 10 bases map to TRBD1. The CDR3, as DNA: TGTGCCAGCAGTCCGGACAGGGGGAGGTATGAGCAGTTCTTC. Its protein is CASSPDRGRYEQFF.